This TCR beta chain is drawn from a study of B cell selection in AIRE deficiency. The table came from immunoSEQ multiplex PCR; TCRdb's copy has only in-frame clones and leaves some out. The sample yields some 5,000 clones, over 75% seen once. Sorted regulatory T cells were CD4-positive, CD25-high and CD127-low or negative. Trimming pared 2 bases from V and 3 bases from J, leaving 5 bases between. The CDR3 length is 12 residues. The V gene's germline CDR1 is LGHNA and CDR2 YNFKEQ. The sequence was collected from a human donor with AIRE deficiency. The sample was Tregs sorted from PBMCs. V gene TRBV4-2 combines with J gene TRBJ2-7, with unresolved D. This CDR3 is CASSQLGYEQYF. Here the CDR3 DNA reads TGTGCCAGCAGCCAATTAGGCTACGAGCAGTACTTC.